This T cell receptor (beta chain) came from a study of blood T cell repertoires in COVID-19. Germline CDR1 MRHNA, CDR2 SNTAGT. This CDR3 is 14 amino acids long. The V gene end was trimmed by 5 bases and the J gene end by 5 bases; junction bases not matched to a gene: 6. In the original processing: Amplification of reference gene primers provided the estimated nucleated cell counts. TCRdb's copy holds only in-frame clones and misses some; the assay was immunoSEQ multiplex PCR. V and J calls and clone size follow that table, whereas D and trimming were derived from the DNA. In the table there are just over 80,000 clones, about 76% of which are singletons.

Sequenced: peripheral blood. The V and J genes are TRBV6-4 and TRBJ1-1; 9 nucleotides align to TRBD1. This TCR came from a woman older than 75 with active or convalescent COVID-19. The CDR3 DNA sequence: TGTGCCAGCAGTCTAACAGGGGGCGAGACTGAAGCTTTCTTT. Translating gives CASSLTGGETEAFF.